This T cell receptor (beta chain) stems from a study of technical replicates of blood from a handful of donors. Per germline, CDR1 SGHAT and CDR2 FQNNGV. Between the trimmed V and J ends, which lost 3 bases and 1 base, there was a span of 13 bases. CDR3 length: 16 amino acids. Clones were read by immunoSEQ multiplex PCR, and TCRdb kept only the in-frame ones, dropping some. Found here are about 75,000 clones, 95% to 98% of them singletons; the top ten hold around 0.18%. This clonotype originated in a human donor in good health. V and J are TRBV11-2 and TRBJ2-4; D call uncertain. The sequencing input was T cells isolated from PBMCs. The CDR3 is CASSFLRVAAKNIQYF. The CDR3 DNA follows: TGTGCCAGCAGCTTCCTCCGGGTCGCGGCCAAAAACATTCAGTACTTC.